A selection of T cell receptor beta chains follows, all from one sample in a study of T cells in Graves' hyperthyroidism and ophthalmopathy. From the multiplex PCR reads, TCRdb called clonotypes with MiXCR, one entry per CDR3 protein. The table records 600,000 to 700,000 distinct CDR3 sequences, 14% to 15% of them present only once. The specimen was blood. The receptors stem from a woman between 35 and 50 years old with Graves' ophthalmopathy. The CDR3 runs from the conserved cysteine through the conserved F or W. D genes are given only for firm matches. Not all rows give a size; the values are once, few, many and, for expanded clones, a class.

abundance,v_gene,j_gene,d_gene,CDR3aa,CDR3nt
many,TRBV6-1,TRBJ2-5,.,CASTLSGIQETQYF,TGTGCCAGCACCCTATCCGGGATACAAGAGACCCAGTACTTC
.,TRBV18,TRBJ1-5,.,CASSPGVAGNQPQHF,TGTGCCAGCTCACCAGGGGTGGCAGGCAATCAGCCCCAGCATTTT
.,TRBV7-9,TRBJ2-7,TRBD2,CASSSTSGSFHDQYF,TGTGCCAGCAGCTCCACTAGCGGGAGTTTTCACGATCAGTACTTC
many,TRBV6-5,TRBJ2-7,.,CASSLSAPYEQYF,TGTGCCAGCAGTTTATCGGCCCCCTACGAGCAGTACTTC
many,TRBV27,TRBJ1-1,TRBD1,CASSLWSTGDTEAFF,TGTGCCAGCAGTTTATGGTCGACAGGGGACACTGAAGCTTTCTTT
few,TRBV11-3,TRBJ2-7,TRBD2,CASSSLAGSGEQYF,TGTGCCAGCAGCTCTCTAGCGGGAAGCGGCGAGCAGTACTTC
.,TRBV12-3/TRBV12-4,TRBJ1-1,TRBD1,CASSPLGQGFTEAFF,TGTGCCAGCAGTCCCCTGGGACAGGGGTTCACTGAAGCTTTCTTT
many,TRBV6-5,TRBJ2-5,.,CASQVGHQGETQYF,TGTGCCAGCCAAGTCGGGCACCAGGGAGAGACCCAGTACTTC
many,TRBV28,TRBJ2-7,.,CASSAIGLYEQYF,TGTGCCAGCAGCGCAATTGGTCTCTACGAGCAGTACTTC
few,TRBV7-9,TRBJ2-5,.,CASTYPWEGETQYF,TGTGCCAGCACTTATCCCTGGGAAGGGGAGACCCAGTACTTC
.,TRBV20-1,TRBJ1-2,.,CSARPQGRNYGYTF,TGCAGTGCTAGACCTCAGGGGCGTAACTATGGCTACACCTTC
many,TRBV5-1,TRBJ2-1,.,CASSVGVNGNDEQFF,TGCGCCAGCAGCGTCGGGGTCAATGGTAACGATGAGCAGTTCTTC
once,TRBV30,TRBJ2-4,TRBD1,CAWSGEGGRDIQYF,TGTGCCTGGAGTGGGGAAGGGGGCAGGGACATTCAGTACTTC
.,TRBV30,TRBJ1-3,.,CAWSVGGNTIYF,TGTGCCTGGAGTGTTGGGGGAAACACCATATATTTT
few,TRBV5-1,TRBJ2-4,.,CASSLSTGVAKNIQYF,TGCGCCAGCAGCTTGTCGACGGGAGTAGCCAAAAACATTCAGTACTTC
many,TRBV30,TRBJ2-2,.,CAWSVRQLTGELFF,TGTGCCTGGAGTGTAAGACAGCTCACCGGGGAGCTGTTTTTT
many,TRBV7-9,TRBJ1-2,.,CASSLVATGYGYTF,TGTGCCAGCAGCTTAGTTGCGACAGGTTATGGCTACACCTTC
many,TRBV12-3/TRBV12-4,TRBJ2-2,.,CASSERGGELFF,TGTGCCAGCAGCGAACGGGGCGGGGAGCTGTTTTTT
many,TRBV6-2/TRBV6-3,TRBJ1-2,TRBD1,CASSYEARLDREHGYTF,TGTGCCAGCAGTTACGAAGCTCGATTGGACAGGGAGCATGGCTACACCTTC
many,TRBV5-1,TRBJ2-7,.,CASRSGAYEQYF,TGCGCCAGCAGAAGCGGTGCCTACGAGCAGTACTTC
many,TRBV12-3/TRBV12-4,TRBJ2-7,TRBD1,CASSTRTGSYEQYF,TGTGCCAGCAGTACCAGGACAGGGTCCTACGAGCAGTACTTC
many,TRBV20-1,TRBJ2-7,TRBD2,CSASSGTSGGEQYF,TGCAGTGCATCCTCCGGGACTAGCGGAGGGGAGCAGTACTTC
many,TRBV25-1,TRBJ2-2,.,CASSEYEELDTGELFF,TGTGCCAGCAGTGAATATGAGGAGCTGGACACCGGGGAGCTGTTTTTT
.,TRBV4-1,TRBJ2-5,.,CASSRSALGRAQETQYF,TGCGCCAGCAGCCGGTCTGCCCTGGGCAGGGCCCAAGAGACCCAGTACTTC
.,TRBV6-1,TRBJ2-1,.,CASSQTSRSYNEQFF,TGTGCCAGCAGTCAGACTAGTAGGTCCTACAATGAGCAGTTCTTC
many,TRBV20-1,TRBJ1-5,.,CSAPLGGAVQPQHF,TGCAGTGCGCCTTTGGGGGGGGCGGTTCAGCCCCAGCATTTT
.,TRBV5-1,TRBJ2-7,TRBD2,CASSLKLASEQYF,TGCGCCAGCAGCCTCAAACTAGCGAGCGAGCAGTACTTC
few,TRBV3-1,TRBJ1-5,.,CASSQDLANQPQHF,TGTGCCAGCAGCCAAGATTTAGCCAATCAGCCCCAGCATTTT
many,TRBV6-1,TRBJ1-6,TRBD1,CASSRTGGASDSPLHF,TGTGCCAGCAGTAGGACAGGGGGCGCTTCGGATTCACCCCTCCACTTT
many,TRBV7-9,TRBJ2-2,.,CASSPETNTGELFF,TGTGCCAGCAGCCCGGAGACGAACACCGGGGAGCTGTTTTTT
many,TRBV12-3/TRBV12-4,TRBJ1-2,.,CATLGGGRIYGYTF,TGTGCCACCTTAGGAGGGGGGCGCATCTATGGCTACACCTTC
many,TRBV2,TRBJ2-2,.,CASWGSGNTGELFF,TGTGCCAGCTGGGGAAGCGGGAACACCGGGGAGCTGTTTTTT
many,TRBV7-2,TRBJ2-7,.,CASSLGPVIFYEQYF,TGTGCCAGCAGCTTAGGGCCAGTCATCTTCTACGAGCAGTACTTC
many,TRBV6-2/TRBV6-3,TRBJ2-7,.,CASSQTVPRVYEQYF,TGTGCCAGCAGTCAGACAGTGCCTCGTGTGTACGAGCAGTACTTC
.,TRBV20-1,TRBJ2-7,TRBD2,CSARMLAGVSYEQYF,TGCAGTGCTAGGATGCTAGCGGGAGTCTCCTACGAGCAGTACTTC